These 24 T cell receptor beta chains share one sample of origin, sequenced in a study of T cell responses to AZD1222 COVID-19 vaccine. Some clones are missing from TCRdb's copy, which holds only in-frame ones; the method was immunoSEQ multiplex PCR. The profile shows 120,000 to 150,000 clones, approximately 90% of them singletons. The source material was peripheral blood, sampled on day 0 of AZD1222 vaccination. Every receptor here comes from an adult in good health.

The V call is TRBV5-8, the J call TRBJ1-4; 9 nucleotides match TRBD1. Germline trimming cut 3 bases from V and 8 bases from J; bases unmatched to any gene: 17. CDR1 is SGHTS and CDR2 is YDEGEE in the germline V gene. This CDR3 has 18 amino acids. The CDR3 here is CASSWGQGGTGLREKLFF. The CDR3, as DNA: TGTGCCAGCAGCTGGGGACAGGGAGGCACGGGGTTGCGGGAAAAACTGTTTTTT.

This chain's CDR3 is CASSYTGDPQETQYF. Here the CDR3 DNA reads TGTGCCAGCAGTTACACGGGGGACCCCCAAGAGACCCAGTACTTC. The chain couples TRBV6-6 to TRBJ2-5; maybe TRBD2 (6 bases). Germline CDR1 is MNHNY and CDR2 is SVGAGI (reference sequence). Trimming shortened V by 2 bases and J by 1 base, and 11 bases separated the two germline ends. This CDR3 is 15 amino acids long.

The chain recombines TRBV6-6 with TRBJ1-1, with D unresolved. This CDR3 has 16 amino acids. The germline CDR1 and CDR2 sequences are MNHNY and SVGAGI (reference sequence). With 5 bases removed from V and 5 bases from J, the gap between germline ends came to 21 bases. Here the CDR3 reads CASSTPMERAGTEAFF. Here the CDR3 DNA reads TGTGCCAGCAGTACTCCCATGGAAAGGGCCGGAACTGAAGCTTTCTTT.

The rearrangement uses TRBV12-3 or TRBV12-4 and TRBJ1-2; a possible D gene is TRBD1 (6 bases). This CDR3 spans 13 amino acids. V lost 5 bases and J lost 4, with 11 bases in between. CDR3: CASSRTAGYGYTF. The CDR3 region has the DNA TGTGCCAGCAGTAGGACAGCTGGCTATGGCTACACCTTC.

The J gene is TRBJ2-5, the V gene TRBV12-3 or TRBV12-4; TRBD2 might be the D (6 bases). V lost 3 bases and J lost 5, with 10 bases in between. The CDR3 covers 13 residues. The DNA of the CDR3 is TGTGCCAGCAGTTTTGCGGGGTGGGAGACCCAGTACTTC. Translation: CASSFAGWETQYF.

The chain uses TRBV7-2 and TRBJ1-5, with D possibly TRBD1 on 5 matching bases. The CDR3 is 14 amino acids. V shed 5 bases and J shed 4 bases, with 12 bases lying between them. CDR1 is SGHTA and CDR2 is FQGNSA in the germline V gene. In nucleotides, the CDR3 is TGTGCCAGCAGCCAGGGTGGTGGGAATCAGCCCCAGCATTTT. This sequence encodes CASSQGGGNQPQHF.

The chain employs TRBV29-1 and TRBJ2-3; TRBD1 agrees at 7 bases. The germline V gene encodes CDR1 SQVTM and CDR2 ANQGSEA. This CDR3 region has 13 residues. The trim removed 8 bases at V and 0 bases at J, leaving 5 bases unmatched. This CDR3 reads CSRGQSSTDTQYF. The CDR3 coding sequence is TGCAGCAGGGGACAGTCTAGCACAGATACGCAGTATTTT.

This clone was found once. This chain uses TRBV27 with TRBJ1-2; 7 positions match TRBD1. With 2 bases clipped from V and 5 bases from J, the junction kept 5 bases outside the gene matches. The CDR3 spans 14 residues. Per the germline V gene, CDR1 is MNHEY and CDR2 is SMNVEV (reference sequence). This CDR3 reads CASSLKGAGYGYTF. In DNA form, the CDR3 reads TGTGCCAGCAGTTTAAAGGGGGCAGGGTATGGCTACACCTTC.

The gene calls are TRBV11-1 and TRBJ2-7, with TRBD2 identical over 7 bases. Germline V lookup: CDR1 SGHAT, CDR2 FQDESV (reference sequence). The CDR3 extends over 14 amino acids. The ends lost 5 bases at V and 6 bases at J; junction bases unmatched: 10. CDR3 in amino acids: CASSLHGGSREQYF. CDR3 nucleotides: TGTGCCAGCAGCCTCCATGGCGGGAGTCGCGAGCAGTACTTC.

V is TRBV28 and J is TRBJ1-2, with D possibly being TRBD1 (5 bases). Trimming removed 2 bases at V and 8 bases at J, with 15 bases between. The length of the CDR3 is 14 residues. Germline V gives CDR1 MDHEN, CDR2 SYDVKM. CDR3 coding DNA: TGTGCCAGCAGTTTAAGGGCAGGGCAACGCGGCTACACCTTC. Its translation: CASSLRAGQRGYTF.

The CDR3 sequence: CASSQGRGEETQYF. CDR3 coding DNA: TGTGCCAGCAGCCAAGGTCGGGGGGAGGAGACCCAGTACTTC. The V call is TRBV4-2, the J call TRBJ2-5; 7 bases map to TRBD2. V trimming: 1 base; J trimming: 5 bases; junction bases outside the gene matches: 4. The V gene's germline CDR1 is LGHNA and CDR2 YNFKEQ. The CDR3 loop spans 14 amino acids.

The V and J genes are TRBV11-2 and TRBJ2-2, with 8 bases aligning to TRBD2. Unmatched junction bases numbered 10, after V lost 2 bases and J lost 8 bases. Germline V lookup: CDR1 SGHAT, CDR2 FQNNGV. CDR3 length equals 16 residues. CDR3 bases: TGTGCCAGCAGCTTACCGTCGGGGGGGCCTTTAGGGGAGCTGTTTTTT. This translates into CASSLPSGGPLGELFF.

The chain uses TRBV4-1 and TRBJ2-1; 7 bases match TRBD1. J was trimmed by 2 bases and V by 3 bases; bases with no gene match: 4. Per the germline V gene, CDR1 is MGHRA and CDR2 is YSYEKL. The CDR3 runs to 15 residues. The CDR3: CASSQHGTAYNEQFF. CDR3 nucleotide sequence: TGCGCCAGCAGCCAGCACGGGACAGCCTACAATGAGCAGTTCTTC.

The chain combines TRBV2 with TRBJ1-3, with D unresolved. V was trimmed by 3 bases and J by 0 bases, leaving 9 bases between them. The CDR3 contains 15 residues. Germline CDR1 and CDR2: SNHLY and FYNNEI. CDR3 DNA: TGTGCCAGCAGTGAGCGACACGTCTCTGGAAACACCATATATTTT. This codes for CASSERHVSGNTIYF.

The chain carries TRBV4-1 and TRBJ2-1; TRBD2 aligns across 8 bases. The junction had 8 bases not matched to a gene; V was cut back by 1 base and J by 3 bases. Germline CDR1 and CDR2: MGHRA and YSYEKL. CDR3 length: 17 amino acids. CDR3 in DNA: TGCGCCAGCAGCCAAGTAGGCGGGGGGTCCAACTACAATGAGCAGTTCTTC. This sequence encodes CASSQVGGGSNYNEQFF.

The V and J genes are TRBV19 and TRBJ2-7; maybe TRBD2 (7 bases). Trimming removed 6 bases from V and 0 bases from J, with 21 bases in between. Germline lookup yields CDR1 LNHDA and CDR2 SQIVND (reference sequence). The CDR3 runs 17 residues. The CDR3 here is CASSSKGGGRFSYEQYF. In DNA form, the CDR3 reads TGTGCCAGTAGCTCCAAGGGAGGGGGGCGCTTCTCCTACGAGCAGTACTTC. The variable domain in full, with the rest retrieved from reference TRBV19 and TRBJ2-7, is DGGITQSPKYLFRKEGQNVTLSCEQNLNHDAMYWYRQDPGQGLRLIYYSQIVNDFQKGDIAEGYSVSREKKESFPLTVTSAQKNPTAFYLCASSSKGGGRFSYEQYFGPGTRLTVT.

In its sample, this clone was seen a few times. Other DNA sequences from this sample encode an identical CDR3 as well. The chain carries TRBV6-4 and TRBJ2-1, with 7 positions matching TRBD2. From germline, CDR1 is MRHNA and CDR2 SNTAGT. The CDR3 loop spans 15 amino acids. The V and J ends lost 3 bases and 0 bases, in that order; junction bases with no gene match: 2. The CDR3 reads CASSDSSGSYNEQFF. In DNA, the CDR3 is TGTGCCAGCAGTGATTCTAGCGGCTCCTACAATGAGCAGTTCTTC.

The J gene is TRBJ2-1, the V gene TRBV5-4; D is possibly TRBD2 (5 bases). Germline V gene data show CDR1 as SGHNT and CDR2 as YYREEE (reference sequence). V lost 0 bases and J lost 9, with 10 bases in between. The CDR3 loop spans 13 amino acids. CDR3: CASSLAPAGEQFF. The CDR3 nucleotides read TGTGCCAGCAGCTTGGCACCGGCGGGTGAGCAGTTCTTC. Drawing the rest from reference TRBV5-4 and TRBJ2-1, the complete variable domain is ETGVTQSPTHLIKTRGQQVTLRCSSQSGHNTVSWYQQALGQGPQFIFQYYREEENGRGNFPPRFSGLQFPNYSSELNVNALELDDSALYLCASSLAPAGEQFFGPGTRLTVL.

The chain uses TRBV19 and TRBJ1-6; D might be TRBD1 (6 bases). Germline-derived CDR1 and CDR2 are LNHDA and SQIVND (reference sequence). Trimming took 4 bases from V and 6 from J, leaving 22 bases between them. This CDR3 has 18 amino acids. The CDR3 sequence: CASSRDPVGTTLNSPLHF. CDR3 nucleotide sequence: TGTGCCAGTAGTAGGGACCCGGTCGGGACAACCCTTAATTCACCCCTCCACTTT.

The V and J genes are TRBV2 and TRBJ1-2, with a possible D match to TRBD1 (5 bases). The length of the CDR3 is 13 residues. CDR1 is SNHLY, CDR2 FYNNEI, per germline. Trimming removed 4 bases from V and 8 bases from J, with 14 bases in between. The CDR3 loop reads CASSGEGIGGYTF. The CDR3 DNA follows: TGTGCCAGCAGTGGAGAGGGGATTGGGGGCTACACCTTC.

This chain connects TRBV20-1 to TRBJ2-5; D call uncertain. V gave up 6 bases and J gave up 1 base, with 6 bases separating them. This CDR3 is 11 amino acids long. Germline CDR1 DFQATT, CDR2 SNEGSKA (reference sequence). The CDR3 DNA reads as TGCAGTGCGTGGGCCCAAGAGACCCAGTACTTC. Translated: CSAWAQETQYF.

The V call is TRBV7-2, the J call TRBJ1-2; D is unresolved. Trimming stripped 2 bases from V and 1 base from J, with 2 bases between. CDR1 is SGHTA, CDR2 FQGNSA, per germline. The CDR3 runs to 12 residues. This chain's CDR3 is CASSLNNYGYTF. Written as DNA, the CDR3 is TGTGCCAGCAGCTTAAATAACTATGGCTACACCTTC. The full variable domain, rest sourced from reference TRBV7-2 and TRBJ1-2, is GAGVSQSPSNKVTEKGKDVELRCDPISGHTALYWYRQSLGQGLEFLIYFQGNSAPDKSGLPSDRFSAERTGGSVSTLTIQRTQQEDSAVYLCASSLNNYGYTFGSGTRLTVV.

The J gene is TRBJ1-4, the V gene TRBV5-5; TRBD1 is a possible D gene (5 bases). The CDR3 extends over 16 amino acids. Germline assignment: CDR1 SGHKS and CDR2 YYEKEE (reference sequence). Trimming pared 0 bases from V and 5 bases from J, leaving 14 bases between. CDR3 in amino acids: CASSLVSGMGNEKLFF. The CDR3 region has the DNA TGTGCCAGCAGCTTGGTCTCAGGGATGGGGAATGAAAAACTGTTTTTT. Together with reference TRBV5-5 and TRBJ1-4, the CDR3 gives the full variable domain: DAGVTQSPTHLIKTRGQQVTLRCSPISGHKSVSWYQQVLGQGPQFIFQYYEKEERGRGNFPDRFSARQFPNYSSELNVNALLLGDSALYLCASSLVSGMGNEKLFFGSGTQLSVL.

The chain has TRBV19 and TRBJ1-5; D remains unclear. Per the germline V gene, CDR1 is LNHDA and CDR2 is SQIVND (reference sequence). The CDR3 has 16 residues. Trimming stripped 1 base from V and 4 bases from J, with 14 bases between. The CDR3 nucleotides read TGTGCCAGTAGTATAGCGGCGGCAGGAGGGAATCAGCCCCAGCATTTT. Its translation is CASSIAAAGGNQPQHF.